What follows is one TCR beta chain and its context. What it recognizes is unknown. Amplification of TCR beta CDR3 regions used RNA as the template. First-round RT-PCR of the TCR CDR3 relied on the HTBI primer set. Via MiXCR, TCRdb re-called the multiplex PCR reads, giving one row per CDR3 protein. The sample includes 350,000 to 450,000 distinct CDR3 sequences, more than 13% seen only once; the top ten take 25% to 30%. The ends were cut back, 0 bases at V and 4 bases at J, with 12 bases in the middle. CDR3 length: 15 residues. From germline, CDR1 is ENHRY and CDR2 SYGVKD. The sample originates from a study of T cells in Graves' hyperthyroidism and ophthalmopathy. Study-wide points: Expanded thyroid clonotypes (above 0.001) were mostly also found in blood.

Enrolled ophthalmopathy patients presented with a Clinical Activity Score of at least 3, a NOSPECS grade of at least 4, and disease duration under 3 months. This TCR was recovered from a man aged 45 to 65 with Graves' ophthalmopathy. Sequencing used blood. V is TRBV10-3 and J is TRBJ1-1; D is unclear. The CDR3 DNA reads TGTGCCATCAGTGAGTCTGACGGGTTGGGCACTGAAGCTTTCTTT. Translated: CAISESDGLGTEAFF.